This T cell receptor beta chain was observed in a study of blood T cell repertoires in COVID-19. CDR3 length: 15 residues. Germline CDR1 KGHSH, CDR2 LQKENI. V lost 5 bases and J lost 5, with 18 bases in between. Libraries were prepared by immunoSEQ multiplex PCR; TCRdb keeps only in-frame clonotypes and omits some of them. This table holds 350,000 or so clones, around 88% found once. This TCR derives from a woman under 40 with COVID-19, enrolled during active disease. Sequencing used peripheral blood. The chain links TRBV18 to TRBJ1-1, with D perhaps matching TRBD1 (5 bases). The DNA for the CDR3 is TGTGCCAGCTCAAACTTAGAAGGGGCAGGGACTGAAGCTTTCTTT. This gives the protein CASSNLEGAGTEAFF.